The clone carrying this T cell receptor (beta chain) was recorded once. No antigen is known for it. This specimen belongs to a study of radiotherapy plus CTLA-4 blockade in lung cancer. Patients in the study, people with chemo-refractory metastatic non-small-cell lung cancer, received focal radiation plus ipilimumab CTLA-4 blockade. Points from the study as a whole: Blood-borne expansion of tumor-derived TCR clones followed radiotherapy plus ipilimumab. The authors reported that early blood T cell clone dynamics, with interferon-beta, best predicted response.

TCRdb's copy holds only in-frame clones and misses some; the assay was immunoSEQ multiplex PCR. The sample yields tens of thousands of clones, around four fifths seen once. Source: peripheral blood, taken from a patient treated with radiotherapy plus ipilimumab. The clonotype originates from a human donor with non-small cell lung cancer who had a partial response to radiotherapy plus ipilimumab.

The CDR3 loop is CSVAPAGGSYGYTF. As DNA, the CDR3 is TGCAGCGTTGCTCCCGCGGGTGGATCCTATGGCTACACCTTC. This rearrangement joins TRBV29-1 to TRBJ1-2; no definite D call. V was clipped by 4 bases and J by 4 bases, with 16 bases between them. The germline CDR1 and CDR2 sequences are SQVTM and ANQGSEA. The CDR3 runs to 14 residues.